This T cell receptor beta chain was obtained from a study of graft-versus-host responses after intestinal transplantation. Concerning this clone: No antigen is known for it.

This CDR3 region has 14 residues. Germline CDR1 is MNHNS and CDR2 is SASEGT. V was shortened by 8 bases and J by 0 bases, with 11 bases between the two germline ends. Using immunoSEQ multiplex PCR, the repertoire was profiled, and TCRdb retains in-frame clones only, with some absent. The sample holds around 77,000 clones, over 85% seen once. The chain employs TRBV6-1 and TRBJ2-1; D remains ambiguous. Specimen: unstimulated CD8+ T cells sorted from spleen or lymph node cells, collected before intestinal transplant. The clonotype was recovered from a human donor who received an intestinal transplant. The CDR3 here is CASHDQSSYNEQFF. CDR3 in DNA: TGTGCCAGCCACGACCAGAGCTCCTACAATGAGCAGTTCTTC.